This paragraph reports one T cell receptor beta chain. V lost 3 bases to trimming and J lost 5 bases, with 16 bases between them. CDR3 length: 15 residues. In germline, CDR1 is MNHEY, CDR2 SMNVEV (reference sequence). This specimen belongs to a study of T cell responses to AZD1222 COVID-19 vaccine. Only in-frame clones appear in the TCRdb table, and some are missing; sequencing was by immunoSEQ multiplex PCR. The table has about 99,000 clones, about 88% seen once. The chain is built from TRBV27 and TRBJ1-1; D is uncertain. Sequencing was performed on peripheral blood, taken on day 0 of AZD1222 vaccination. The source of this sequence is an adult in good health. This chain's CDR3 is CASSFGSDLWTEAFF. The CDR3 nucleotides read TGTGCCAGCAGTTTTGGGTCCGACCTGTGGACTGAAGCTTTCTTT.